Below, 4 T cell receptor beta chains from the same sample are listed, as sequenced in a study of blood T cells in healthy people across ages. It was with a sample-barcoded 5' primer and a J-beta primer mix that a second PCR of about 6 to 12 cycles was run. One entry per CDR3 protein, called by TCRdb with MiXCR from the 5' RACE reads. The repertoire holds about 580,000 distinct CDR3 sequences, with around 50% as singletons. Sequenced: blood. These receptors were taken from a man older than 75 in good health.

This sequence joins TRBV24-1 and TRBJ2-3; TRBD1 matches 10 bases. Germline-derived CDR1 and CDR2 are KGHDR and SFDVKD. CDR3 length equals 18 residues. V was clipped by 6 bases and J by 1 base; unmatched bases: 12. The CDR3 region is CATSLGYRGTGGTDTQYF. The CDR3 nucleotides read TGTGCCACCAGTCTCGGTTATAGGGGGACAGGGGGCACAGATACGCAGTATTTT.

On this clonotype itself: A read error may be the cause here, since a much bigger clone is one base away. The rearrangement joins TRBV6-5 to TRBJ1-2; D is uncertain. This CDR3 has 12 residues. CDR1 is MNHEY and CDR2 is SVGAGI in the germline V gene. V lost 6 bases and J 6 bases, leaving 11 bases between the germline ends. For the CDR3, the DNA is TGTGCCAGCAGGCGGGGTGAGGATGGCTACACCTTC. Its translation: CASRRGEDGYTF.

V and J are TRBV29-1 and TRBJ2-1, with D unresolved. The J call could be wrong; TRBJ2-7 is a better fit for the DNA end. CDR3 size: 12 residues. Germline V gene sequence: CDR1 SQVTM, CDR2 ANQGSEA. In DNA form, the CDR3 reads TGCAGCGTTGGTCGGATATACAATGAGCAGTACTTC. The encoded protein is CSVGRIYNEQYF.

V and J are TRBV7-9 and TRBJ1-4; 7 positions match TRBD1. The CDR3 loop spans 15 amino acids. With V trimmed by 5 bases and J by 5 bases, 8 bases remained unmatched. From germline, CDR1 is SEHNR and CDR2 FQNEAQ (reference sequence). CDR3 coding DNA: TGTGCCAGCAGCAGCGGGGGACAGTGGAATGAAAAACTGTTTTTT. It codes for CASSSGGQWNEKLFF.